Each of the 20 T cell receptor beta chains below was sequenced from the same sample in a study of human T cells and chemical hapten exposure. TCRdb reprocessed the RACE reads via MiXCR and lists one record per CDR3 protein. The table lists just under 350,000 distinct CDR3 sequences, around 7% of them singletons, with 7.5% to 9% in the top ten. Time point of the sample: patch test 1, 2 weeks after DPC sensitization. Indicated treatment: therapeutic diphenylcyclopropenone sensitization with weekly scalp DPC. Sequences were derived from whole blood, sampled in connection with sensitization to the hapten diphenylcyclopropenone (DPC). The receptor set was obtained from a woman aged 18-35 years with alopecia areata. Some clones in this sample may be carry-over from other donors' samples.

This clonotype has more than one count but fewer than ten. This chain uses TRBV7-2 with TRBJ1-5; a weak D match, TRBD1 (5 bases). The CDR3 length is 15 residues. CDR1 and CDR2 (germline): SGHTA, FQGNSA. V lost 1 base, J lost 7 bases, and 14 bases lay in between. CDR3 sequence reads: CASSLGSGSKQPQHF. CDR3 bases: TGTGCCAGCAGCTTAGGATCAGGGAGTAAACAGCCCCAGCATTTT.

This clonotype was seen at least ten times. J is TRBJ1-3 and V is TRBV27, with D possibly TRBD1 on 6 matching bases. The CDR3 spans 18 residues. The V and J ends lost 6 bases and 3 bases respectively, with 24 bases between them. Per germline, CDR1 MNHEY and CDR2 SMNVEV (reference sequence). CDR3 nucleotide sequence: TGTGCCAGCAGGGCCTTCGGACAGTTAGGATCTGGTGGAAACACCATATATTTT. Translating it yields CASRAFGQLGSGGNTIYF.

This clonotype was counted a few times. The chain employs TRBV4-3 and TRBJ2-7, with a tentative D call TRBD1 (5 bases). Between the trimmed V and J ends, which lost 0 bases and 0 bases, there was a span of 9 bases. The CDR3 sequence is 15 residues long. CDR1 is LGHNA, CDR2 YSLEER, per germline. The CDR3 region has the DNA TGCGCCAGCAGCCAAGAGGCAGGGATCTCCTACGAGCAGTACTTC. This sequence encodes CASSQEAGISYEQYF.

The CDR3 DNA is TGTGCCAGCAGTTCGACCGGGACAGGGGGCAATTCACCCCTCCACTTT. Protein: CASSSTGTGGNSPLHF. The J gene is TRBJ1-6, the V gene TRBV27, with 12 nucleotides matching TRBD1. Unmatched junction bases numbered 5, after V lost 4 bases and J lost 7 bases. Germline CDR1 reads MNHEY; CDR2 reads SMNVEV (reference sequence). The CDR3 sequence is 16 residues long.

This clonotype has a count of ten or more. The V call is TRBV6-2 or TRBV6-3, the J call TRBJ2-5, with 8 nucleotides matching TRBD1. Germline V gene data show CDR1 as MNHEY and CDR2 as SVGEGT. The CDR3 contains 15 residues. Trimming took 5 bases from V and 0 from J; bases not matched to a gene: 5. CDR3: CASSPGTGDQETQYF. The DNA for the CDR3 is TGTGCCAGCAGTCCCGGGACAGGTGACCAAGAGACCCAGTACTTC.

The V call is TRBV6-5, the J call TRBJ2-3; D not certain. Germline CDR1 MNHEY, CDR2 SVGAGI. With 1 base removed from V and 2 bases from J, the gap between germline ends came to 16 bases. The CDR3 runs 17 residues. CDR3 sequence reads: CASSYWTKQLTTDTQYF. The CDR3 DNA sequence: TGTGCCAGCAGTTACTGGACCAAACAACTAACCACAGATACGCAGTATTTT.

The chain has TRBV20-1 and TRBJ1-2; the D is unclear. Germline CDR1 DFQATT, CDR2 SNEGSKA (reference sequence). CDR3 length: 13 amino acids. V was pared by 6 bases and J by 7 bases, with 18 bases between. The CDR3 bases are TGCAGTGCGACCATGGGCGGTAATCGTGGCTACACCTTC. Its protein is CSATMGGNRGYTF.

This clonotype turned up a few times. The genes are TRBV29-1 and TRBJ1-4; weak D call: TRBD1 (5 bases). The CDR3 loop spans 13 amino acids. CDR1 SQVTM and CDR2 ANQGSEA come from the germline V gene. The ends were cut back, 3 bases at V and 10 bases at J, with 15 bases in the middle. The CDR3 protein is CSVDGGGIGKLFF. The CDR3 region has the DNA TGCAGCGTTGACGGGGGAGGAATCGGAAAACTGTTTTTT.

On this clonotype itself: A read error may be the cause here, since a much bigger clone is one base away. This chain links TRBV4-2 with TRBJ1-2; no reliable D call. The CDR3 contains 15 residues. CDR1 is LGHNA and CDR2 is YNFKEQ in the germline V gene. This CDR3 reads CASSQDWSVNYSYTF. The CDR3 DNA is TGTGCCAGCAGCCAAGACTGGTCAGTTAACTATAGCTACACCTTC.

This clonotype was observed a few times. Because the CDR3's place on the DNA is in doubt, the DNA is left out and the CDR3 is given as listed by TCRdb. The genes are TRBV7-2 and TRBJ2-2. Germline values: CDR1 SGHTA, CDR2 FQGNSA. The CDR3 is 16 residues long, ends included. CDR3 sequence reads: CASSPRRGLRAGELFF.

This clonotype was counted at least ten times. A much larger clone is a single base away; this may be a read error. The chain couples TRBV12-3 or TRBV12-4 to TRBJ1-2, with D hard to call. V was trimmed by 2 bases and J by 4 bases, leaving 8 bases between them. The CDR3 sequence is 13 residues long. In DNA, the CDR3 is TGTGCCAGCAGTTTATTGAGGGCCTATGGCTACACCTTC. Its translation: CASSLLRAYGYTF.

This clonotype was counted at least ten times. The CDR3 DNA is TGTGCCAGCAGCTTAGGCCGGGCCCGGTCCACAGATACGCAGTATTTT. Its protein product is CASSLGRARSTDTQYF. V gene TRBV11-2 combines with J gene TRBJ2-3, with D unresolved. The CDR3 covers 16 residues. Trimming took 1 base from V and 2 from J, leaving 13 bases between them. Germline loops: CDR1 SGHAT, CDR2 FQNNGV.

The V and J genes are TRBV5-5 and TRBJ1-3, with D possibly TRBD1 on 6 matching bases. Germline V CDR1 and CDR2: SGHKS, YYEKEE (reference sequence). The V end was cut by 4 bases, the J end by 0 bases, with 17 bases between. CDR3 size: 17 residues. DNA of the CDR3: TGTGCCAGCAGCCTTACCCCGACAGGTGTCTCTGGAAACACCATATATTTT. This gives the protein CASSLTPTGVSGNTIYF.

This clonotype has just a few counts. The V call is TRBV6-6, the J call TRBJ2-7; D perhaps matches TRBD1 (6 bases). V was trimmed by 4 bases and J by 2 bases, leaving 18 bases between them. The CDR3 loop spans 16 amino acids. Germline loops: CDR1 MNHNY, CDR2 SVGAGI (reference sequence). CDR3: CASSSRGGRLAYEQYF. The DNA for the CDR3 is TGTGCCAGCAGTTCCCGAGGGGGACGGCTAGCCTACGAGCAGTACTTC.

The chain links TRBV7-3 to TRBJ2-5; TRBD2 aligns across 9 bases. The germline CDR1 and CDR2 sequences are SGHTA and FQGTGA. Trimming at V came to 3 bases and at J to 4 bases, leaving 6 bases not matched to a gene. The CDR3 consists of 15 residues. Written as DNA, the CDR3 is TGTGCCAGCAGCTTGCTGCGGGGGGGTGGAGAGACCCAGTACTTC. Translation gives CASSLLRGGGETQYF.

This clonotype was observed at least ten times. Written as DNA, the CDR3 is TGTGCCAGCAGTACCGCCGGGGACGGAGGAGATACGCAGTATTTT. Translation: CASSTAGDGGDTQYF. The chain combines TRBV27 with TRBJ2-3; TRBD1 or TRBD2 may be the D gene (5 bases each). V was pared by 5 bases and J by 5 bases, with 17 bases between. The CDR3 runs to 15 residues. Germline lookup yields CDR1 MNHEY and CDR2 SMNVEV (reference sequence).

This clonotype was recorded many times. The rearrangement joins TRBV7-2 to TRBJ2-1; 14 bases are shared with TRBD2. V shed 5 bases, J shed 10 bases, and the junction held 7 bases outside the gene matches. CDR1 is SGHTA and CDR2 is FQGNSA in the germline V gene. CDR3 length: 15 amino acids. In nucleotides, the CDR3 is TGTGCCAGCAGCCCCGGGACTAGCGGGGGAAGGGAGCAGTTCTTC. Amino acid sequence: CASSPGTSGGREQFF.

In this sample, this clonotype turned up many times. V usage is TRBV6-2 or TRBV6-3 and J usage is TRBJ2-4; D not certain. Germline CDR1 MNHEY, CDR2 SVGEGT. V gave up 4 bases and J gave up 0 bases, with 13 bases separating them. The CDR3 extends over 16 amino acids. Written as DNA, the CDR3 is TGTGCCAGCAGTTCCCAGGTCTCCCTAGCCAAAAACATTCAGTACTTC. Encoded protein: CASSSQVSLAKNIQYF.

This clonotype has only a few counts. The CDR3 spells CASSLIVGQVFGYTF. DNA of the CDR3: TGTGCCAGCAGTTTAATTGTGGGACAGGTCTTCGGCTACACCTTC. The rearrangement uses TRBV28 and TRBJ1-2, with 8 bases lining up with TRBD1. V dropped 2 bases and J dropped 8; count of bases not matched to a gene: 10. The length of the CDR3 is 15 residues. Germline-derived CDR1 and CDR2 are MDHEN and SYDVKM.

The rearrangement uses TRBV6-2 or TRBV6-3 and TRBJ2-1; D is tentatively TRBD1 or TRBD2 (5 bases each). The CDR3 sequence is 15 residues long. Germline assignment: CDR1 MNHEY and CDR2 SVGEGT. V was pared by 2 bases and J by 7 bases, with 15 bases between. This chain's CDR3 is CASSYKLAGRNEQFF. CDR3 sequence (DNA): TGTGCCAGCAGTTACAAATTGGCAGGGAGAAATGAGCAGTTCTTC.